What follows describes a single TCR beta chain. In the authors' workflow: Scientists estimated how many nucleated cells there were by amplifying reference gene primers. Data came from immunoSEQ multiplex PCR; TCRdb stores just in-frame clones and leaves some out. The V and J calls and the clone size are those of that table, but D and trimming were determined from the DNA. The sample has some 68,000 clones, roughly 89% seen once; the top ten hold around 8.7%. These data originate in a study of blood T cell repertoires in COVID-19. On the study more broadly: Samples representing acute and convalescent COVID-19 were sourced from the United States, Italy and Spain. The analysed material was cDNA or gDNA that came from T cells, B-cell-depleted T cells, or PBMCs.

This TCR derives from a man in his forties or fifties with active COVID-19. The specimen sequenced was peripheral blood.

This chain's CDR3 is CSASTAAGRTDTQYF. CDR3 coding DNA: TGCAGTGCTAGTACGGCGGCGGGGAGGACAGATACGCAGTATTTT. V and J are TRBV20-1 and TRBJ2-3; possibly TRBD2 for D (6 bases). The CDR3 totals 15 residues. Germline V gives CDR1 DFQATT, CDR2 SNEGSKA (reference sequence). Trimming took off 3 bases at V and 3 bases at J, with 16 bases between the two ends.